Shown below are 30 T cell receptor beta chains from a single sample sequenced in a study of OX40 agonist ivuxolimab in advanced cancers. Libraries were prepared by immunoSEQ multiplex PCR; TCRdb keeps only in-frame clonotypes and omits some of them. The sample lists some 51,000 clones, 86% occurring once. The sequencing here drew on CD4+ or CD8+ T cells sorted from blood, taken in a trial of the OX40 agonist ivuxolimab. The receptors come from an adult with an advanced solid tumor such as melanoma, head and neck, liver or kidney cancer.

The rearrangement links TRBV13 to TRBJ2-7, with D maybe TRBD1 (6 bases). Germline-derived CDR1 and CDR2 are PRHDT and FYEKMQ (reference sequence). CDR3 size: 13 residues. V was pared by 7 bases and J by 5 bases, with 15 bases between. The DNA of the CDR3 is TGTGCCAGCATCCCTCCCACAGGGAACGAGCAGTACTTC. Protein product: CASIPPTGNEQYF.

The chain has TRBV11-2 and TRBJ2-2; D gene uncertain. Trimming took 0 bases from V and 4 from J, leaving 6 bases between them. The germline V gene has CDR1 SGHAT and CDR2 FQNNGV. This CDR3 is 14 amino acids long. This CDR3 is CASSLDSSTGELFF. The DNA of the CDR3 is TGTGCCAGCAGCTTAGATAGTTCCACCGGGGAGCTGTTTTTT.

The gene calls are TRBV7-3 and TRBJ2-7, with 7 bases matching TRBD2. V lost 5 bases, J lost 4 bases, and 11 bases stayed unmatched. CDR1 SGHTA and CDR2 FQGTGA come from the germline V gene. The length of the CDR3 is 15 residues. The CDR3 here is CASSPLGGGAYEQYF. CDR3 sequence (DNA): TGTGCCAGCAGCCCCCTTGGGGGAGGGGCTTACGAGCAGTACTTC.

The DNA for the CDR3 is TGTGCCAGCAGGGTTCGGGGGACAGATACGCAGTATTTT. This encodes CASRVRGTDTQYF. The rearrangement joins TRBV13 to TRBJ2-3; a possible D gene is TRBD2 (6 bases). The V end was cut by 6 bases, the J end by 3 bases, with 10 bases between. Per the germline V gene, CDR1 is PRHDT and CDR2 is FYEKMQ (reference sequence). This CDR3 has 13 amino acids.

V gene TRBV6-6 combines with J gene TRBJ2-7, with TRBD1 identical over 7 bases. CDR1 is MNHNY, CDR2 SVGAGI, per germline (reference sequence). This CDR3 comprises 14 residues. The J segment lost 1 base and the V segment lost 5 bases, leaving 5 bases of the junction unmatched. The CDR3 DNA follows: TGTGCCAGCAGTCCCACGGGACAGTCCTACGAGCAGTACTTC. Amino acids: CASSPTGQSYEQYF.

V gene TRBV11-2 combines with J gene TRBJ1-1, with D uncertain. Germline CDR1 and CDR2: SGHAT and FQNNGV. This CDR3 has 15 amino acids. V was shortened by 4 bases and J by 3 bases, with 15 bases between the two germline ends. CDR3 coding DNA: TGTGCCAGCAGCTCATTAGGGCCACCAGACACTGAAGCTTTCTTT. Protein sequence: CASSSLGPPDTEAFF.

J is TRBJ2-7 and V is TRBV28; no reliable D call. The V and J ends lost 5 bases and 3 bases respectively, with 11 bases between them. CDR1 is MDHEN, CDR2 SYDVKM, per germline. The CDR3 contains 13 residues. CDR3 region: CASSLYVGYEQYF. The CDR3 bases are TGTGCCAGCAGTCTCTATGTGGGCTACGAGCAGTACTTC.

The V and J genes are TRBV4-2 and TRBJ2-5; D perhaps matches TRBD1 (6 bases). The DNA end lines up better with TRBJ2-7; the J call may be wrong. This CDR3 comprises 12 residues. Per the germline V gene, CDR1 is LGHNA and CDR2 is YNFKEQ. DNA for the CDR3: TGTGCCAGCAGCCACCAGACAGGCGAGCAGTACTTC. Translated: CASSHQTGEQYF.

This clone was found once. This chain links TRBV5-4 with TRBJ2-2; D not resolved. Between the trimmed V and J ends, which lost 0 bases and 1 base, there was a span of 10 bases. The CDR3 has 16 residues. Germline assignment: CDR1 SGHNT and CDR2 YYREEE (reference sequence). CDR3 sequence reads: CASSLGVSGNTGELFF. CDR3 nucleotides: TGTGCCAGCAGCTTGGGAGTAAGTGGGAACACCGGGGAGCTGTTTTTT.

The rearrangement joins TRBV4-2 to TRBJ2-6, with a possible D match to TRBD1 (6 bases). CDR3 size: 18 residues. The V gene's germline CDR1 is LGHNA and CDR2 YNFKEQ. Deletions cut 0 bases from V and 0 bases from J, with 12 bases between. This chain's CDR3 is CASSQEPRGNSGANVLTF. In DNA form, the CDR3 reads TGTGCCAGCAGCCAAGAACCCAGGGGAAACTCTGGGGCCAACGTCCTGACTTTC.

The V call is TRBV27, the J call TRBJ1-1, with D tentatively TRBD1 (6 bases). Germline V CDR1 and CDR2: MNHEY, SMNVEV (reference sequence). V gave up 4 bases and J gave up 4 bases, with 13 bases separating them. CDR3 length equals 14 residues. CDR3 in amino acids: CASSWGGLVTEAFF. The CDR3 DNA follows: TGTGCCAGCAGTTGGGGGGGGCTTGTCACTGAAGCTTTCTTT.

The V call is TRBV6-1, the J call TRBJ2-3; D gene unclear. This CDR3 has 15 amino acids. Trimming stripped 6 bases from V and 4 bases from J, with 17 bases between. Germline values: CDR1 MNHNS, CDR2 SASEGT. The CDR3 spells CASSPVRVGADTQYF. The CDR3 nucleotides read TGTGCCAGCAGCCCGGTCCGGGTTGGGGCAGATACGCAGTATTTT.

The V call is TRBV7-9, the J call TRBJ2-5; weak D call: TRBD2 (6 bases). The germline V and J ends were trimmed by 2 bases and 4 bases, with 14 bases remaining between them. The length of the CDR3 is 15 residues. Germline V gives CDR1 SEHNR, CDR2 FQNEAQ (reference sequence). CDR3 coding DNA: TGTGCCAGCAGCTTATATCTGGGAGGTTTAGAGACCCAGTACTTC. It translates to CASSLYLGGLETQYF. The full variable domain, its missing parts supplied by reference TRBV7-9 and TRBJ2-5, is DTGVSQNPRHKITKRGQNVTFRCDPISEHNRLYWYRQTLGQGPEFLTYFQNEAQLEKSRLLSDRFSAERPKGSFSTLEIQRTEQGDSAMYLCASSLYLGGLETQYFGPGTRLLVL.

The chain joins TRBV7-9 to TRBJ2-4, with D uncertain. The V and J ends lost 4 bases and 0 bases respectively, with 13 bases between them. Germline-derived CDR1 and CDR2 are SEHNR and FQNEAQ (reference sequence). There are 16 residues in the CDR3. The CDR3 nucleotides are TGTGCCAGCAGCTCTAACATACCCTTAGCCAAAAACATTCAGTACTTC. Protein: CASSSNIPLAKNIQYF.

This chain joins TRBV27 and TRBJ1-5; TRBD1 agrees at 7 bases. CDR3 size: 14 residues. V shed 3 bases, J shed 4 bases, and the junction held 3 bases outside the gene matches. Germline V lookup: CDR1 MNHEY, CDR2 SMNVEV (reference sequence). DNA of the CDR3: TGTGCCAGCAGTTTGGACAGGTTTAATCAGCCCCAGCATTTT. Translation: CASSLDRFNQPQHF.

J is TRBJ2-3 and V is TRBV9; tentatively, D is TRBD1 (6 bases). The CDR3 is 13 amino acids. Germline assignment: CDR1 SGDLS and CDR2 YYNGEE. Trimming took off 4 bases at V and 4 bases at J, with 10 bases between the two ends. The CDR3 is CASSTGSADTQYF. In DNA form, the CDR3 reads TGTGCCAGCAGCACAGGGTCAGCAGATACGCAGTATTTT.

The V call is TRBV28, the J call TRBJ1-3; TRBD1 is a possible D gene (5 bases). V shed 7 bases and J shed 0 bases, with 10 bases lying between them. The CDR3 is 14 amino acids. Germline V CDR1 and CDR2: MDHEN, SYDVKM. Written as DNA, the CDR3 is TGTGCCAGCAAGGGGACTAGCTCTGGAAACACCATATATTTT. This codes for CASKGTSSGNTIYF.

The rearrangement uses TRBV29-1 and TRBJ1-2; D not resolved. The V end lost 5 bases, the J end lost 3 bases, and 4 bases lay between the germline ends. The germline V gene encodes CDR1 SQVTM and CDR2 ANQGSEA. The CDR3 totals 10 residues. This chain's CDR3 is CSVSDYGYTF. The CDR3 region has the DNA TGCAGCGTTTCCGACTATGGCTACACCTTC.

The V gene is TRBV5-6, the J gene TRBJ2-7; the D is unclear. The CDR3 contains 18 residues. Per germline, CDR1 SGHDT and CDR2 YYEEEE. V lost 4 bases and J 1 base, leaving 24 bases between the germline ends. CDR3: CASSGRWVVDLLSYEQYF. Here the CDR3 DNA reads TGTGCCAGCAGCGGACGCTGGGTAGTGGACCTTCTGTCCTACGAGCAGTACTTC.

The chain has TRBV9 and TRBJ2-3; D may be TRBD2 (5 bases). CDR3 length equals 15 residues. The germline CDR1 and CDR2 sequences are SGDLS and YYNGEE. Trimming stripped 4 bases from V and 0 bases from J, with 12 bases between. The chain's CDR3 is CASSPERISTDTQYF. The CDR3 DNA reads as TGTGCCAGCAGCCCCGAGCGGATTAGCACAGATACGCAGTATTTT. The whole variable domain, filled in from reference TRBV9 and TRBJ2-3, reads DSGVTQTPKHLITATGQRVTLRCSPRSGDLSVYWYQQSLDQGLQFLIQYYNGEERAKGNILERFSAQQFPDLHSELNLSSLELGDSALYFCASSPERISTDTQYFGPGTRLTVL.

At least ten counts were recorded for this clone. The chain is built from TRBV5-6 and TRBJ1-5, with 7 bases that match TRBD1. The CDR3 loop spans 17 amino acids. In germline, CDR1 is SGHDT, CDR2 YYEEEE. With V trimmed by 0 bases and J by 0 bases, 6 bases remained unmatched. The CDR3 sequence is CASSLAAQGPSNQPQHF. The CDR3 nucleotides read TGTGCCAGCAGCTTGGCTGCACAGGGGCCTAGCAATCAGCCCCAGCATTTT.

The chain recombines TRBV6-4 with TRBJ2-2; perhaps D is TRBD1 or TRBD2 (5 bases each). CDR1 is MRHNA and CDR2 is SNTAGT in the germline V gene. V shed 5 bases and J shed 4 bases, with 11 bases lying between them. The CDR3 is made up of 14 amino acids. The CDR3 sequence: CASSTEGSTGELFF. The CDR3 bases are TGTGCCAGCAGTACCGAGGGGAGCACCGGGGAGCTGTTTTTT.

This clone occurred a few times. The genes are TRBV11-1 and TRBJ1-3, with 11 nucleotides matching TRBD1. The V gene end was trimmed by 2 bases and the J gene end by 8 bases; junction bases not matched to a gene: 8. CDR1 SGHAT and CDR2 FQDESV come from the germline V gene (reference sequence). The CDR3 has 16 residues. The CDR3 loop is CASSLLGQGVSDTIYF. CDR3 coding DNA: TGTGCCAGCAGCTTACTGGGACAGGGGGTATCGGACACCATATATTTT.

The chain links TRBV6-5 to TRBJ1-5; 9 bases agree with TRBD1. Germline loops: CDR1 MNHEY, CDR2 SVGAGI. Losses at the gene ends were 4 bases for V and 6 bases for J; bases not matched to a gene: 4. The CDR3 consists of 14 residues. The DNA of the CDR3 is TGTGCCAGCAGTTTCTTACAGGGGGCTCAGCCCCAGCATTTT. Translation: CASSFLQGAQPQHF.

This chain connects TRBV19 to TRBJ2-2; no clear D. This CDR3 contains 12 residues. CDR1 and CDR2 (germline): LNHDA, SQIVND (reference sequence). V lost 10 bases to trimming and J lost 6 bases, with 12 bases between them. CDR3 amino acids: CATALVAGELFF. In DNA form, the CDR3 reads TGTGCCACCGCCCTGGTTGCCGGGGAGCTGTTTTTT.

This chain links TRBV5-6 with TRBJ1-1; unclear D gene. Germline V CDR1 and CDR2: SGHDT, YYEEEE. The germline V and J ends were trimmed by 4 bases and 1 base, with 11 bases remaining between them. This CDR3 spans 14 amino acids. The DNA of the CDR3 is TGTGCCAGCAGCATGTCCCGTCGGAACACTGAAGCTTTCTTT. This translates into CASSMSRRNTEAFF.

The CDR3 DNA reads as TGTGCCAGCAGTTTAAACGGTAACCAGCCCCAGCATTTT. Protein product: CASSLNGNQPQHF. The rearrangement joins TRBV27 to TRBJ1-5; D is uncertain. The CDR3 contains 13 residues. Germline V gene sequence: CDR1 MNHEY, CDR2 SMNVEV (reference sequence). The V gene lost 2 bases and the J gene lost 7 bases, with 9 bases spanning the gap.

V gene TRBV19 combines with J gene TRBJ2-1; the D gene is possibly TRBD1 (6 bases). The germline gives CDR1 LNHDA, CDR2 SQIVND (reference sequence). The CDR3 is 14 residues long. Trimming pared 6 bases from V and 4 bases from J, leaving 13 bases between. The CDR3 nucleotides read TGTGCCAGTAGAGAAGTGGGGGCGTACAATGAGCAGTTCTTC. Translation gives CASREVGAYNEQFF. Filled out from reference TRBV19 and TRBJ2-1, the complete variable domain reads DGGITQSPKYLFRKEGQNVTLSCEQNLNHDAMYWYRQDPGQGLRLIYYSQIVNDFQKGDIAEGYSVSREKKESFPLTVTSAQKNPTAFYLCASREVGAYNEQFFGPGTRLTVL.

The V and J genes are TRBV25-1 and TRBJ1-5; D possibly corresponds to TRBD1 (6 bases). This CDR3 spans 16 amino acids. Germline V gene lookup returns CDR1 MGHDK and CDR2 SYGVNS. The ends were cut back, 5 bases at V and 0 bases at J, with 14 bases in the middle. The CDR3 here is CASSPGTLHSNQPQHF. DNA of the CDR3: TGTGCCAGCAGTCCCGGGACACTTCATAGCAATCAGCCCCAGCATTTT.

J is TRBJ2-1 and V is TRBV16; no clear D. The CDR3 is made up of 12 amino acids. Germline CDR1 and CDR2: KGHSY and FQNENV. V lost 4 bases and J lost 9, with 10 bases in between. The CDR3 is CASSLLRGEQFF. The DNA of the CDR3 is TGTGCCAGCAGCCTCCTCCGCGGTGAGCAGTTCTTC.